A single sample gave rise to the 32 T cell receptor beta chains below, sequenced in a study of blood T cell repertoires in COVID-19. Data came from immunoSEQ multiplex PCR; TCRdb stores just in-frame clones and leaves some out. The sample records 250,000 to 300,000 clones, about 83% being singletons. Specimen: peripheral blood. The receptors come from a man at least 80 years old with acute or convalescent COVID-19.

This chain links TRBV5-1 with TRBJ1-1; TRBD1 aligns across 9 bases. Germline trimming cut 2 bases from V and 5 bases from J; bases unmatched to any gene: 7. Germline V gives CDR1 SGHRS, CDR2 YFSETQ. CDR3 length: 15 residues. The CDR3 protein is CASSFQDRGRTEAFF. The CDR3 DNA follows: TGCGCCAGCAGCTTTCAGGACAGGGGTCGAACTGAAGCTTTCTTT.

The rearrangement joins TRBV19 to TRBJ1-5; D ambiguous. The germline V gene has CDR1 LNHDA and CDR2 SQIVND (reference sequence). The CDR3 loop spans 19 amino acids. Deletions cut 6 bases from V and 3 bases from J, with 27 bases between. The CDR3 DNA is TGTGCCAGTAGCATCGACTTCCTAGGGAGGGCTAATCCCAATCAGCCCCAGCATTTT. Its translation: CASSIDFLGRANPNQPQHF.

DNA of the CDR3: TGTGCCAGCAGCTTAAAACCGGGACAGGGGTCGTATAATGAAAAACTGTTTTTT. It specifies CASSLKPGQGSYNEKLFF. The rearrangement joins TRBV7-9 to TRBJ1-4; 10 positions match TRBD1. V lost 2 bases to trimming and J lost 4 bases; unmatched junction nucleotides: 10. Germline CDR1 is SEHNR and CDR2 is FQNEAQ (reference sequence). The CDR3 loop spans 18 amino acids.

The J gene is TRBJ1-1, the V gene TRBV19; D unclear. This CDR3 contains 13 residues. Trimming left V 5 bases short and J 6 bases short, with 13 bases between. CDR1 and CDR2 (germline): LNHDA, SQIVND (reference sequence). This chain's CDR3 is CASSSGIWAEAFF. The CDR3 DNA reads TGTGCCAGTAGTTCCGGGATCTGGGCTGAAGCTTTCTTT. The whole variable domain, filled in from reference TRBV19 and TRBJ1-1, reads DGGITQSPKYLFRKEGQNVTLSCEQNLNHDAMYWYRQDPGQGLRLIYYSQIVNDFQKGDIAEGYSVSREKKESFPLTVTSAQKNPTAFYLCASSSGIWAEAFFGQGTRLTVV.

The chain recombines TRBV7-2 with TRBJ2-1; 8 bases align to TRBD2. The V gene's germline CDR1 is SGHTA and CDR2 FQGNSA. The CDR3 sequence is 14 residues long. Unmatched junction bases numbered 4, after V lost 5 bases and J lost 4 bases. CDR3 bases: TGTGCCAGCAGCGCACGCGGGGGGTACAATGAGCAGTTCTTC. Translating gives CASSARGGYNEQFF.

Turning to this clone: Distinct nucleotide sequences in the sample also encode this CDR3. The chain recombines TRBV11-2 with TRBJ2-6; tentative D call: TRBD1 (5 bases). From germline, CDR1 is SGHAT and CDR2 FQNNGV. The CDR3 is 15 residues long. Trimming stripped 1 base from V and 2 bases from J, with 6 bases between. The CDR3 loop reads CASSLGGAGANVLTF. The CDR3 DNA sequence: TGTGCCAGCAGCTTAGGGGGCGCTGGGGCCAACGTCCTGACTTTC.

This clone was recorded only once. V usage is TRBV27 and J usage is TRBJ1-2; D is ambiguous. Trimming removed 2 bases at V and 0 bases at J, with 10 bases between. Germline CDR1 MNHEY, CDR2 SMNVEV (reference sequence). The CDR3 loop spans 15 amino acids. For the CDR3, the DNA is TGTGCCAGCAGTTTAGGCATACAAGCTAACTATGGCTACACCTTC. Protein: CASSLGIQANYGYTF.

The gene calls are TRBV18 and TRBJ1-5; 9 nucleotides agree with TRBD1. V lost 0 bases, J lost 1 base, and 4 bases stayed unmatched. This CDR3 comprises 17 residues. CDR1 and CDR2 (germline): KGHSH, LQKENI. CDR3 region: CASSPPGQGGSNQPQHF. CDR3 sequence (DNA): TGTGCCAGCTCACCACCGGGACAGGGAGGGAGCAATCAGCCCCAGCATTTT. The whole variable domain, filled in from reference TRBV18 and TRBJ1-5, reads NAGVMQNPRHLVRRRGQEARLRCSPMKGHSHVYWYRQLPEEGLKFMVYLQKENIIDESGMPKERFSAEFPKEGPSILRIQQVVRGDSAAYFCASSPPGQGGSNQPQHFGDGTRLSIL.

The chain joins TRBV3-1 (or the pseudogene TRBV3-2) to TRBJ2-2; D is unclear. The CDR3 runs 14 residues. The V gene's germline CDR1 is LGHDT and CDR2 YNNKEL (reference sequence). V was trimmed by 1 base and J by 6 bases, leaving 9 bases between them. CDR3: CASSQAGESGELFF. CDR3 nucleotide sequence: TGTGCCAGCAGCCAAGCCGGTGAATCCGGGGAGCTGTTTTTT.

The rearrangement joins TRBV6-1 to TRBJ1-5; TRBD1 is a possible D gene (6 bases). This CDR3 contains 15 residues. V was trimmed by 2 bases and J by 5 bases, leaving 13 bases between them. Germline lookup yields CDR1 MNHNS and CDR2 SASEGT. The CDR3 region has the DNA TGTGCCAGCAGTGAATCCAGGGGACCTCATCAGCCCCAGCATTTT. Encoded protein: CASSESRGPHQPQHF.

The CDR3 bases are TGTGCCAGCAGCTTTGGGACAGGGCCCAGCACAGATACGCAGTATTTT. This sequence encodes CASSFGTGPSTDTQYF. J is TRBJ2-3 and V is TRBV9; 9 bases match TRBD1. The CDR3 extends over 16 amino acids. The germline V gene has CDR1 SGDLS and CDR2 YYNGEE. J was trimmed by 0 bases and V by 4 bases; bases with no gene match: 6.

The chain links TRBV15 to TRBJ2-2, with 8 positions matching TRBD1. The germline gives CDR1 LNHNV, CDR2 YYDKDF (reference sequence). V dropped 4 bases and J dropped 1; count of bases not matched to a gene: 5. The CDR3 sequence is 16 residues long. This chain's CDR3 is CATSTWTGRNTGELFF. The CDR3 coding sequence is TGTGCCACCAGCACTTGGACAGGGAGGAACACCGGGGAGCTGTTTTTT.

This clone was recorded once. The chain uses TRBV3-1 (or the pseudogene TRBV3-2) and TRBJ1-3, with D perhaps matching TRBD1 (5 bases). Germline values: CDR1 LGHDT, CDR2 YNNKEL (reference sequence). The V end was cut by 1 base, the J end by 0 bases, with 10 bases between. CDR3 size: 16 residues. CDR3 coding DNA: TGTGCCAGCAGCCAAGTCGGGGGATCCTCTGGAAACACCATATATTTT. It yields the protein CASSQVGGSSGNTIYF.

The V gene is TRBV12-5, the J gene TRBJ2-1; possibly TRBD2 for D (5 bases). The germline CDR1 and CDR2 sequences are LGHNT and FRNRAP. The V gene lost 1 base and the J gene lost 3 bases, with 7 bases spanning the gap. The CDR3 covers 14 residues. For the CDR3, the DNA is TGTGCTAGTGGTTTGGGTACTAGCTACAATGAGCAGTTCTTC. It yields the protein CASGLGTSYNEQFF. The full variable domain, completed using reference TRBV12-5 and TRBJ2-1, is DARVTQTPRHKVTEMGQEVTMRCQPILGHNTVFWYRQTMMQGLELLAYFRNRAPLDDSGMPKDRFSAEMPDATLATLKIQPSEPRDSAVYFCASGLGTSYNEQFFGPGTRLTVL.

The chain couples TRBV6-2 or TRBV6-3 to TRBJ2-7, with a possible D match to TRBD2 (5 bases). V gave up 7 bases and J gave up 5 bases, with 15 bases separating them. Per germline, CDR1 MNHEY and CDR2 SVGEGT. The CDR3 spans 13 residues. CDR3 in DNA: TGTGCCAGCAACCCCCCGGGAAGGAACGAGCAGTACTTC. The encoded protein is CASNPPGRNEQYF.

This clone has a handful of counts. The genes are TRBV3-1 (or the pseudogene TRBV3-2) and TRBJ2-7; 7 bases agree with TRBD1. The CDR3 consists of 14 residues. Germline trimming cut 6 bases from V and 1 base from J; bases unmatched to any gene: 6. Germline CDR1 is LGHDT and CDR2 is YNNKEL (reference sequence). CDR3 DNA: TGTGCCAGCAGGCCGACAGGGAATTCCTACGAGCAGTACTTC. Protein sequence: CASRPTGNSYEQYF.

The genes are TRBV11-2 and TRBJ1-6; D call uncertain. The CDR3 sequence is 15 residues long. Germline assignment: CDR1 SGHAT and CDR2 FQNNGV. V dropped 5 bases and J dropped 8 bases, with 16 bases sitting between them. CDR3 sequence reads: CASSQTRVPDSPLHF. CDR3 nucleotide sequence: TGTGCCAGCAGCCAAACACGTGTCCCTGATTCACCCCTCCACTTT.

CDR3 sequence (DNA): TGTGCCAGCAGGCGGGGACAGAGCTATAATTCACCCCTCCACTTT. It encodes CASRRGQSYNSPLHF. The rearrangement links TRBV6-5 to TRBJ1-6, with 7 bases aligning to TRBD1. V trimming: 6 bases; J trimming: 3 bases; junction bases outside the gene matches: 5. This CDR3 comprises 15 residues. Germline V lookup: CDR1 MNHEY, CDR2 SVGAGI.

This chain links TRBV30 with TRBJ2-3; the match to TRBD1 covers 7 bases. The CDR3 consists of 11 residues. The germline V gene encodes CDR1 GTSNPN and CDR2 SVGIG (reference sequence). The junction had 1 base not matched to a gene; V was cut back by 4 bases and J by 6 bases. For the CDR3, the DNA is TGTGCCTGGACACAGGGGGATACGCAGTATTTT. Translating gives CAWTQGDTQYF.

This clone was observed a single time. The genes are TRBV12-2 and TRBJ2-7; the DNA was not compared with TRBD2, the D call given in the table. TRBV12-2 is designated a pseudogene. The CDR3 spans 15 residues. CDR3 DNA: TGTGCAAGTCGCTTAGAATACCGTCGAGGGCACGAGCAGTACTTC. This codes for CASRLEYRRGHEQYF.

The chain employs TRBV5-4 and TRBJ2-1; a weak D match, TRBD1 (6 bases). The CDR3 is made up of 15 amino acids. V lost 4 bases and J 2 bases, leaving 13 bases between the germline ends. Per the germline V gene, CDR1 is SGHNT and CDR2 is YYREEE (reference sequence). In nucleotides, the CDR3 is TGTGCCAGCAGCGCGGACAGTATTACCTACAATGAGCAGTTCTTC. Protein: CASSADSITYNEQFF.

The chain recombines TRBV24-1 with TRBJ2-3, with D maybe TRBD1 (6 bases). V lost 5 bases and J 6 bases, leaving 17 bases between the germline ends. Germline CDR1 KGHDR, CDR2 SFDVKD. There are 15 residues in the CDR3. DNA for the CDR3: TGTGCCACCAGTGGATTTGGGACCCAGGGGGATACGCAGTATTTT. This translates into CATSGFGTQGDTQYF.

This clone was counted only a few times. This chain links TRBV23-1 with TRBJ1-2; D call uncertain. TRBV23-1 counts as an open reading frame of uncertain function. Trimming took 0 bases from V and 11 from J, leaving 10 bases between them. This CDR3 spans 12 amino acids. The CDR3 region is CASSQSQAGYTF. The CDR3 bases are TGCGCCAGCAGTCAATCGCAAGCGGGGTACACCTTC.

The J gene is TRBJ1-5, the V gene TRBV20-1; D unclear. Germline values: CDR1 DFQATT, CDR2 SNEGSKA (reference sequence). The CDR3 covers 13 residues. V lost 3 bases and J lost 6, with 12 bases in between. In DNA form, the CDR3 reads TGCAGTGCTAGTGGCAGGATCAGTCAGCCCCAGCATTTT. It yields the protein CSASGRISQPQHF.

V and J are TRBV10-1 and TRBJ2-7; 12 bases line up with TRBD1. V lost 6 bases, J lost 4 bases, and 4 bases stayed unmatched. The CDR3 is 14 residues long. Per germline, CDR1 WNHNN and CDR2 SYGVQD (reference sequence). CDR3 sequence reads: CASSGDRGQYEQYF. CDR3 DNA sequence: TGCGCCAGCAGCGGGGACAGGGGGCAGTACGAGCAGTACTTC.

V is TRBV9 and J is TRBJ2-7, with a possible D match to TRBD2 (5 bases). The V gene lost 4 bases and the J gene lost 0 bases, with 14 bases spanning the gap. Germline values: CDR1 SGDLS, CDR2 YYNGEE. The CDR3 loop spans 15 amino acids. The CDR3 spells CASSPHTGSSYEQYF. CDR3 coding DNA: TGTGCCAGCAGCCCCCACACGGGGAGCTCCTACGAGCAGTACTTC. The entire variable domain, with the rest obtained from reference TRBV9 and TRBJ2-7, is as follows: DSGVTQTPKHLITATGQRVTLRCSPRSGDLSVYWYQQSLDQGLQFLIQYYNGEERAKGNILERFSAQQFPDLHSELNLSSLELGDSALYFCASSPHTGSSYEQYFGPGTRLTVT.

The rearrangement uses TRBV6-1 and TRBJ1-5; D is unclear. The V and J ends lost 0 bases and 0 bases respectively, with 3 bases between them. CDR1 is MNHNS and CDR2 is SASEGT in the germline V gene. This CDR3 region has 14 residues. CDR3 coding DNA: TGTGCCAGCAGTGAAGCGAGTAGCAATCAGCCCCAGCATTTT. Translated: CASSEASSNQPQHF.

J is TRBJ1-5 and V is TRBV28, with 7 positions matching TRBD1. The CDR3 sequence is 15 residues long. Looked up from germline, CDR1 is MDHEN and CDR2 is SYDVKM. V was pared by 5 bases and J by 3 bases, with 7 bases of the junction left unmatched. The CDR3 spells CASSRPGQHNQPQHF. The DNA for the CDR3 is TGTGCCAGCAGTCGACCGGGACAGCACAATCAGCCCCAGCATTTT.

DNA of the CDR3: TGTGCCAGCAGCCCCCGGACAGGGAACACTGAAGCTTTCTTT. Translating it yields CASSPRTGNTEAFF. This chain joins TRBV5-4 and TRBJ1-1, with 7 bases identical to TRBD1. The CDR3 loop spans 14 amino acids. The germline V gene encodes CDR1 SGHNT and CDR2 YYREEE (reference sequence). With 4 bases clipped from V and 1 base from J, the junction kept 4 bases outside the gene matches.

The CDR3 DNA reads as TGTGCCAGCTCACCGCCGACAGGGGGCAGTTCCTACAATGAGCAGTTCTTC. This gives the protein CASSPPTGGSSYNEQFF. V is TRBV18 and J is TRBJ2-1; 10 nucleotides line up with TRBD1. With V trimmed by 3 bases and J by 1 base, 6 bases remained unmatched. The CDR3 extends over 17 amino acids. The germline V gene encodes CDR1 KGHSH and CDR2 LQKENI.

The V call is TRBV30, the J call TRBJ2-5, with 13 bases identical to TRBD2. The CDR3 totals 15 residues. CDR1 GTSNPN and CDR2 SVGIG come from the germline V gene (reference sequence). V was pared by 3 bases and J by 5 bases, with 6 bases of the junction left unmatched. Here the CDR3 reads CAWSRGLAGVETQYF. The CDR3 bases are TGTGCCTGGAGCCGAGGACTAGCGGGAGTTGAGACCCAGTACTTC. The variable domain in full, with the rest retrieved from reference TRBV30 and TRBJ2-5, is SQTIHQWPATLVQPVGSPLSLECTVEGTSNPNLYWYRQAAGRGLQLLFYSVGIGQISSEVPQNLSASRPQDRQFILSSKKLLLSDSGFYLCAWSRGLAGVETQYFGPGTRLLVL.

This clone was counted a single time. The chain joins TRBV7-8 to TRBJ2-7, with a possible D match to TRBD1 (5 bases). V lost 1 base and J 0 bases, leaving 10 bases between the germline ends. This CDR3 region has 15 residues. Germline CDR1 reads SGHVS; CDR2 reads FQNEAQ. The CDR3 sequence is CASSLGRGYSYEQYF. CDR3 DNA: TGTGCCAGCAGCTTAGGTAGGGGCTACTCCTACGAGCAGTACTTC.